This T cell receptor (beta chain) was profiled in a study of blood T cell repertoires in COVID-19. The overall study: In each case, the material was cDNA or gDNA derived from T cells, B-cell-depleted T cells, or PBMCs.

CDR3 length: 14 amino acids. CDR1 and CDR2 (germline): SGHTA, FQGTGA. V lost 5 bases and J lost 5; bases outside the gene matches: 6. Original data processing: The authors estimated nucleated cell counts from reference gene primer amplification. Libraries were prepared by immunoSEQ multiplex PCR; TCRdb keeps only in-frame clonotypes and omits some of them. That table is the source of V, J and clone size, and D and trimming were worked out from the DNA. The sample lists 90,000 to 100,000 clones; about 87% were seen once. The chain combines TRBV7-3 with TRBJ1-1; 9 positions match TRBD1. Sequenced sample: peripheral blood. The clonotype comes from a human donor in a cohort sampled during active COVID-19. The CDR3 bases are TGTGCCAGCAGCCGTGACAGGGGGAATACTGAAGCTTTCTTT. This translates into CASSRDRGNTEAFF.